These 16 T cell receptor beta chains came from one sample sequenced in a study of cytomegalovirus exposure and HLA in healthy donors listed by TCRdb under 2017. Libraries were made using the immunoSEQ multiplex PCR assay. A mixture of 60 forward primers for TCR Vbeta segments and 13 reverse primers for TCR Jbeta segments was used in the multiplex PCR. As stored in TCRdb, this immuneACCESS dataset retains in-frame rearrangements with V and J assigned. A fraction of the clones does not appear; measured against another copy, unresolved V genes explain less than half of the discrepancy, and the remainder lacks a known reason. The sample has roughly 120,000 clones on record, approximately 76% of them singletons. The ten top clones hold about 16% of the sample. Input material: PBMCs. These receptors all stem from a man aged 50 or older in good health and CMV-seropositive.

The rearrangement uses TRBV5-1 and TRBJ1-2; a possible D gene is TRBD1 (6 bases). Germline V gives CDR1 SGHRS, CDR2 YFSETQ. The CDR3 sequence is 14 residues long. V was shortened by 1 base and J by 3 bases, with 10 bases between the two germline ends. CDR3 sequence reads: CASSLTAGDYGYTF. The CDR3 region has the DNA TGCGCCAGCAGCTTGACTGCAGGGGACTATGGCTACACCTTC.

Only a few counts were recorded for this clone. This chain joins TRBV15 and TRBJ2-7, with D perhaps TRBD2 (7 bases). The CDR3 is made up of 16 amino acids. Germline V gives CDR1 LNHNV, CDR2 YYDKDF (reference sequence). V was shortened by 0 bases and J by 4 bases, with 16 bases between the two germline ends. CDR3: CATSRDTGRGQYEQYF. CDR3 bases: TGTGCCACCAGCAGAGATACAGGGCGGGGGCAATACGAGCAGTACTTC.

The CDR3 bases are TGTGCCAGCAGCCACAGGGGAAGCTCCTACAATGAGCAGTTCTTC. This gives the protein CASSHRGSSYNEQFF. The rearrangement links TRBV5-4 to TRBJ2-1, with 7 bases aligning to TRBD1. The trim removed 4 bases at V and 0 bases at J, leaving 4 bases unmatched. The CDR3 runs to 15 residues. Germline V gives CDR1 SGHNT, CDR2 YYREEE (reference sequence).

In its sample, this clone was seen a few times. The J gene is TRBJ1-2, the V gene TRBV28; tentatively, D is TRBD1 (5 bases). Germline CDR1 and CDR2: MDHEN and SYDVKM. Deletions cut 2 bases from V and 4 bases from J, with 8 bases between. This CDR3 comprises 13 residues. The CDR3 DNA reads as TGTGCCAGCAGTTTAGGCAGGGCCTATGGCTACACCTTC. Translating gives CASSLGRAYGYTF.

In this sample, this clone turned up a few times. The chain links TRBV13 to TRBJ2-7, with 8 bases lining up with TRBD1. Germline V gene sequence: CDR1 PRHDT, CDR2 FYEKMQ (reference sequence). This CDR3 has 13 amino acids. V was pared by 5 bases and J by 6 bases, with 6 bases of the junction left unmatched. CDR3 sequence (DNA): TGTGCCAGCAGCCCCCAGGGGGCTAGCGAGCAGTACTTC. Residues: CASSPQGASEQYF.

The chain combines TRBV11-2 with TRBJ2-1; 13 positions match TRBD2. CDR3 length: 15 amino acids. V dropped 8 bases and J dropped 3; count of bases not matched to a gene: 4. The germline V gene encodes CDR1 SGHAT and CDR2 FQNNGV. The CDR3 protein is CASRTSGSRYNEQFF. In nucleotides, the CDR3 is TGTGCCAGCCGGACTAGCGGGAGTCGCTACAATGAGCAGTTCTTC.

The V call is TRBV11-3, the J call TRBJ2-3; 7 bases map to TRBD2. CDR1 and CDR2 from the germline V gene are SGHNT and YENEEA. Trimming at V came to 5 bases and at J to 8 bases, leaving 4 bases not matched to a gene. CDR3 size: 12 residues. CDR3 sequence (DNA): TGTGCCAGCAGCGGGGGGGTAGCTACGCAGTATTTT. This sequence encodes CASSGGVATQYF.

CDR3 residues: CASSEGADLSYEQYF. CDR3 nucleotides: TGTGCCAGCAGTGAAGGGGCAGACCTCTCCTACGAGCAGTACTTC. The chain combines TRBV2 with TRBJ2-7, with D hard to call. The length of the CDR3 is 15 residues. The ends were cut back, 1 base at V and 0 bases at J, with 10 bases in the middle. Germline CDR1 reads SNHLY; CDR2 reads FYNNEI.

The chain links TRBV7-5 to TRBJ2-1; the table's D call, TRBD2, was not checked against the DNA. TRBV7-5 is shown as a pseudogene. This CDR3 region has 15 residues. The CDR3 region has the DNA TGTGCCAGAAGCGATCCTAGCTGCAGGCAAGGTGAGCAGTTCTTC. Its protein is CARSDPSCRQGEQFF.

This clone was picked up a small number of times. The chain has TRBV19 and TRBJ2-2; TRBD2 matches 13 bases. This CDR3 region has 17 residues. J lost 4 bases, V lost 6 bases, and 8 bases had no gene match. Germline CDR1 is LNHDA and CDR2 is SQIVND (reference sequence). CDR3 bases: TGTGCCAGTAGGCGGACTAGCGGGAGTTTTGCCACCGGGGAGCTGTTTTTT. This gives the protein CASRRTSGSFATGELFF.

This clone is a singleton in its sample. The CDR3 region is CASSQAGPHGGAGSGANVLTF. DNA for the CDR3: TGCGCCAGCAGCCAAGCCGGGCCACATGGGGGAGCGGGGTCTGGGGCCAACGTCCTGACTTTC. The chain employs TRBV4-3 and TRBJ2-6; 7 nucleotides align to TRBD2. Germline loops: CDR1 LGHNA, CDR2 YSLEER. V trimming: 1 base; J trimming: 1 base; junction bases outside the gene matches: 16. The CDR3 consists of 21 residues.

The chain recombines TRBV4-3 with TRBJ1-2, with D tentatively TRBD1 (5 bases). Germline values: CDR1 LGHNA, CDR2 YSLEER. Trimming removed 1 base from V and 0 bases from J, with 12 bases in between. The CDR3 is 16 residues long. This CDR3 reads CASSQGEGRANYGYTF. The CDR3 DNA follows: TGCGCCAGCAGCCAAGGGGAGGGGAGGGCTAACTATGGCTACACCTTC.

This chain joins TRBV28 and TRBJ2-7; perhaps TRBD1 as D (5 bases). The CDR3 has 11 residues. CDR1 is MDHEN, CDR2 SYDVKM, per germline. V dropped 6 bases and J dropped 4 bases, with 7 bases sitting between them. CDR3 sequence: CASSDRYEQYF. Written as DNA, the CDR3 is TGTGCCAGCAGCGACAGATACGAGCAGTACTTC. The entire variable domain, with the rest obtained from reference TRBV28 and TRBJ2-7, is as follows: DVKVTQSSRYLVKRTGEKVFLECVQDMDHENMFWYRQDPGLGLRLIYFSYDVKMKEKGDIPEGYSVSREKKERFSLILESASTNQTSMYLCASSDRYEQYFGPGTRLTVT.

The rearrangement uses TRBV19 and TRBJ2-3; maybe TRBD1 (6 bases). The CDR3 has 14 amino acids. The germline V and J ends were trimmed by 8 bases and 4 bases, with 16 bases remaining between them. Per the germline V gene, CDR1 is LNHDA and CDR2 is SQIVND (reference sequence). CDR3 sequence: CASLDRRSADTQYF. The CDR3 DNA is TGTGCCAGTCTCGACAGGAGATCGGCAGATACGCAGTATTTT.

This chain uses TRBV2 with TRBJ2-5; D may be TRBD2 (6 bases). CDR1 and CDR2 from the germline V gene are SNHLY and FYNNEI. The CDR3 runs 15 residues. The DNA of the CDR3 is TGTGCGACTACCCCCGGGACTCTAGCGTCAGAGACCCAGTACTTC. Translation gives CATTPGTLASETQYF.

The V gene is TRBV27, the J gene TRBJ2-3; 9 bases map to TRBD2. This CDR3 is 16 amino acids long. CDR1 and CDR2 from the germline V gene are MNHEY and SMNVEV (reference sequence). The V and J ends lost 7 bases and 0 bases, in that order; junction bases with no gene match: 8. The CDR3 DNA reads as TGTGCCAGCAAGCTGTTCAGCGGGGGGAGCACAGATACGCAGTATTTT. Protein sequence: CASKLFSGGSTDTQYF.